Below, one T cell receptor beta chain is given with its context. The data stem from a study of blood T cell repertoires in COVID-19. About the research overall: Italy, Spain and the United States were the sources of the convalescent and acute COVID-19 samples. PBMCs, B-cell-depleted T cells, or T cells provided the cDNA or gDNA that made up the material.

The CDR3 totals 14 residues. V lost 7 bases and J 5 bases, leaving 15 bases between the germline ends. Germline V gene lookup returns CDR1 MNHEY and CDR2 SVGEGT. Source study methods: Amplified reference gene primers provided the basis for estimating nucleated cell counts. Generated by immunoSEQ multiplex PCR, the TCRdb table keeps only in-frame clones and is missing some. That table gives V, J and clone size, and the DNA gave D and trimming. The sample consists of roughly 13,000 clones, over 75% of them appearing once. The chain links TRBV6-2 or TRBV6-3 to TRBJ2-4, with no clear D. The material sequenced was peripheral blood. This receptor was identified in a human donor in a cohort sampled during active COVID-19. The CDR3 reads CASTPHYPENIQYF. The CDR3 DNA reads TGTGCCAGCACCCCTCATTACCCGGAAAACATTCAGTACTTC.